A single sample is the source of the 26 T cell receptor beta chains below, sequenced in a study of Ad26.COV2.S vaccination and SARS-CoV-2 variants. Assay used: immunoSEQ multiplex PCR; TCRdb lists only in-frame clones, some missing. The sample gives hundreds of thousands of clones, more than 70% of which show up once; 2.5% to 3.5% is in the top ten. Treatment meaning: approximately 18 received Ad26.COV2.S at low or high dose, single or two shots; 5 received placebo; per-sample allocation not given. Sampling happened 63 days after the first vaccine or placebo injection. Sample: peripheral blood, taken in a trial of Ad26.COV2.S vaccine versus placebo. These receptors were collected from a person aged 18-60 years who received the Ad26.COV2.S COVID-19 vaccine or a placebo.

This sequence joins TRBV7-2 and TRBJ2-7; TRBD1 might be the D (6 bases). The germline CDR1 and CDR2 sequences are SGHTA and FQGNSA. With 5 bases removed from V and 2 bases from J, the gap between germline ends came to 10 bases. This CDR3 has 13 residues. The CDR3 nucleotides are TGTGCCAGCAGCCCCTGGACAGCCTACGAGCAGTACTTC. Amino acids: CASSPWTAYEQYF.

The rearrangement links TRBV30 to TRBJ1-6, with a possible D match to TRBD1 (6 bases). Trimming took 2 bases from V and 3 from J, leaving 8 bases between them. Germline loops: CDR1 GTSNPN, CDR2 SVGIG (reference sequence). CDR3 size: 14 residues. DNA for the CDR3: TGTGCCTGGAGTTTGGACAGCTATAATTCACCCCTCCACTTT. Protein product: CAWSLDSYNSPLHF.

The V and J genes are TRBV14 and TRBJ1-2; 11 bases align to TRBD1. This CDR3 is built from 16 residues. Trimming at V came to 2 bases and at J to 4 bases, leaving 6 bases not matched to a gene. Per germline, CDR1 SGHDN and CDR2 FVKESK. The CDR3 DNA is TGTGCCAGCAGCCAACATGGACAGGGGGCTCTCTATGGCTACACCTTC. Protein product: CASSQHGQGALYGYTF.

The rearrangement uses TRBV25-1 and TRBJ2-1, with D unresolved. CDR1 MGHDK and CDR2 SYGVNS come from the germline V gene. This CDR3 comprises 16 residues. The V gene lost 5 bases and the J gene lost 4 bases, with 18 bases spanning the gap. The CDR3 DNA follows: TGTGCCAGCAGTTCTAAGAGCTCACAGCGATACAATGAGCAGTTCTTC. The encoded protein is CASSSKSSQRYNEQFF. Full variable domain (missing parts from reference TRBV25-1 and TRBJ2-1): EADIYQTPRYLVIGTGKKITLECSQTMGHDKMYWYQQDPGMELHLIHYSYGVNSTEKGDLSSESTVSRIRTEHFPLTLESARPSHTSQYLCASSSKSSQRYNEQFFGPGTRLTVL.

The chain is built from TRBV5-1 and TRBJ2-7; 7 nucleotides align to TRBD1. The CDR3 has 14 amino acids. The V gene end was trimmed by 5 bases and the J gene end by 3 bases; junction bases not matched to a gene: 8. In germline, CDR1 is SGHRS, CDR2 YFSETQ. CDR3 loop: CASRWRTGNYEQYF. CDR3 in DNA: TGCGCCAGCAGGTGGAGGACAGGCAACTACGAGCAGTACTTC.

This clone was seen only once. The gene calls are TRBV3-1 (or the pseudogene TRBV3-2) and TRBJ1-5, with unresolved D. The germline V and J ends were trimmed by 3 bases and 4 bases, with 7 bases remaining between them. The CDR3 covers 13 residues. CDR1 LGHDT and CDR2 YNNKEL come from the germline V gene (reference sequence). The CDR3 DNA is TGTGCCAGCAGCCACGGGGAGAATCAGCCCCAGCATTTT. This translates into CASSHGENQPQHF.

This chain uses TRBV27 with TRBJ1-2; 7 bases are shared with TRBD1. The ends lost 2 bases at V and 4 bases at J; junction bases unmatched: 7. CDR3 size: 15 residues. Germline V gene data show CDR1 as MNHEY and CDR2 as SMNVEV (reference sequence). The CDR3 loop is CASSLKPGQSYGYTF. The CDR3 DNA reads TGTGCCAGCAGTTTAAAACCGGGACAGTCCTATGGCTACACCTTC.

The rearrangement joins TRBV30 to TRBJ2-7; D gene unclear. Deletions cut 3 bases from V and 9 bases from J, with 15 bases between. This CDR3 spans 12 amino acids. Germline loops: CDR1 GTSNPN, CDR2 SVGIG (reference sequence). The CDR3 DNA reads TGTGCCTGGAGAGTCGGTGTGGGAATGCAGTACTTC. This translates into CAWRVGVGMQYF.

This chain uses TRBV7-9 with TRBJ2-7; D is possibly TRBD2 (6 bases). Germline CDR1 reads SEHNR; CDR2 reads FQNEAQ (reference sequence). Between the trimmed V and J ends, which lost 2 bases and 3 bases, there was a span of 14 bases. The CDR3 extends over 15 amino acids. This CDR3 is CASSLPQEGIYEQYF. In DNA, the CDR3 is TGTGCCAGCAGCTTACCCCAGGAGGGGATCTACGAGCAGTACTTC.

The rearrangement links TRBV12-3 or TRBV12-4 to TRBJ1-2; D unresolved. The CDR3 loop spans 13 amino acids. V was clipped by 2 bases and J by 1 base, with 5 bases between them. CDR3: CASSLTVNYGYTF. CDR3 sequence (DNA): TGTGCCAGCAGTTTAACAGTTAACTATGGCTACACCTTC.

CDR3 in DNA: TGCGCCAGCAGCCTAGGCCCGGCAGGGAAAGTTCTAAGCAATCAGCCCCAGCATTTT. It specifies CASSLGPAGKVLSNQPQHF. The rearrangement uses TRBV4-1 and TRBJ1-5; a weak D match, TRBD1 (5 bases). V gave up 4 bases and J gave up 1 base, with 23 bases separating them. This CDR3 contains 19 residues. Germline-derived CDR1 and CDR2 are MGHRA and YSYEKL.

The J gene is TRBJ1-2, the V gene TRBV6-6, with 11 bases that match TRBD1. The ends lost 2 bases at V and 7 bases at J; junction bases unmatched: 3. This CDR3 has 14 residues. In germline, CDR1 is MNHNY, CDR2 SVGAGI (reference sequence). CDR3 DNA sequence: TGTGCCAGCAGTTACCGGGACAGGGGGGTTGGCTACACCTTC. As protein: CASSYRDRGVGYTF.

This chain connects TRBV2 to TRBJ2-3, with D possibly matching TRBD2 (5 bases). Germline V CDR1 and CDR2: SNHLY, FYNNEI. The V end lost 7 bases, the J end lost 2 bases, and 13 bases lay between the germline ends. This CDR3 is 14 amino acids long. The DNA of the CDR3 is TGTGCCAGCACCCGAGGGAACCCCACAGATACGCAGTATTTT. Protein: CASTRGNPTDTQYF.

This sequence joins TRBV7-9 and TRBJ2-7; 12 nucleotides line up with TRBD2. Germline assignment: CDR1 SEHNR and CDR2 FQNEAQ (reference sequence). The CDR3 length is 14 residues. V lost 7 bases and J lost 3; bases outside the gene matches: 4. As DNA, the CDR3 is TGTGCCAGCACCGGACTAGCGGGAAGCTACGAGCAGTACTTC. It codes for CASTGLAGSYEQYF. Complete variable domain (other parts from reference TRBV7-9 and TRBJ2-7): DTGVSQNPRHKITKRGQNVTFRCDPISEHNRLYWYRQTLGQGPEFLTYFQNEAQLEKSRLLSDRFSAERPKGSFSTLEIQRTEQGDSAMYLCASTGLAGSYEQYFGPGTRLTVT.

J is TRBJ2-3 and V is TRBV2; D ambiguous. The germline V gene has CDR1 SNHLY and CDR2 FYNNEI. Trimming took off 6 bases at V and 2 bases at J, with 6 bases between the two ends. The CDR3 is 12 residues long. CDR3 region: CASRVITDTQYF. In nucleotides, the CDR3 is TGTGCCAGCAGGGTAATCACAGATACGCAGTATTTT.

This chain joins TRBV5-1 and TRBJ2-7, with 7 bases lining up with TRBD1. The CDR3 length is 13 residues. V lost 3 bases and J lost 5; bases outside the gene matches: 5. In germline, CDR1 is SGHRS, CDR2 YFSETQ. For the CDR3, the DNA is TGCGCCAGCAGCTACACAGGGGACCACGAGCAGTACTTC. It translates to CASSYTGDHEQYF.

The CDR3 reads CASSLWVRGSSPLHF. CDR3 DNA sequence: TGTGCCAGCAGCTTGTGGGTCAGGGGAAGTTCACCCCTCCACTTT. The rearrangement joins TRBV5-8 to TRBJ1-6; possible D gene TRBD1, 6 bases. The germline V gene has CDR1 SGHTS and CDR2 YDEGEE. The CDR3 spans 15 residues. V was trimmed by 1 base and J by 9 bases, leaving 14 bases between them.

The rearrangement uses TRBV7-6 and TRBJ2-5; 11 bases are a match to TRBD1. This CDR3 contains 18 residues. Germline V gene data show CDR1 as SGHVS and CDR2 as FNYEAQ. J lost 3 bases, V lost 1 base, and 10 bases had no gene match. As DNA, the CDR3 is TGTGCCAGCAGCTTAGTCCGGACAGGGGGCCCTCGGGAAGAGACCCAGTACTTC. Protein sequence: CASSLVRTGGPREETQYF.

DNA of the CDR3: TGTGCCAGCAGCGTCGGGACAGGGGGCGCTGGGTATGGCTACACCTTC. Amino acid sequence: CASSVGTGGAGYGYTF. This chain joins TRBV13 and TRBJ1-2; 12 positions agree with TRBD1. Per germline, CDR1 PRHDT and CDR2 FYEKMQ (reference sequence). The length of the CDR3 is 16 residues. The J segment lost 5 bases and the V segment lost 5 bases, leaving 9 bases of the junction unmatched.

CDR3 in amino acids: CASSYGGGTSYEQYF. The CDR3 DNA reads as TGTGCCAGCAGTTACGGGGGGGGCACCTCCTACGAGCAGTACTTC. V is TRBV6-2 or TRBV6-3 and J is TRBJ2-7, with a weak D call TRBD2 (7 bases). Per the germline V gene, CDR1 is MNHEY and CDR2 is SVGEGT. Trimming shortened V by 2 bases and J by 0 bases, and 11 bases separated the two germline ends. The CDR3 runs to 15 residues.

The rearrangement joins TRBV25-1 to TRBJ1-1, with unresolved D. CDR3 length equals 12 residues. Germline V gene sequence: CDR1 MGHDK, CDR2 SYGVNS. V dropped 4 bases and J dropped 3 bases, with 6 bases sitting between them. CDR3 coding DNA: TGTGCCAGCAGTGTGGGTGACACTGAAGCTTTCTTT. Translating it yields CASSVGDTEAFF.

This sequence joins TRBV11-2 and TRBJ2-3; D remains ambiguous. Germline values: CDR1 SGHAT, CDR2 FQNNGV. V dropped 8 bases and J dropped 1 base, with 1 base sitting between them. The CDR3 has 10 amino acids. The CDR3 nucleotides read TGTGCCAGCCGCACAGATACGCAGTATTTT. This sequence encodes CASRTDTQYF.

This chain connects TRBV6-2 or TRBV6-3 to TRBJ2-3; the D gene is possibly TRBD1 (6 bases). The CDR3 is 19 residues long. Trimming cost V 2 bases and J 3 bases, with 24 bases left between them. Germline-derived CDR1 and CDR2 are MNHEY and SVGEGT. Here the CDR3 DNA reads TGTGCCAGCAGTTACGAGCCGTATGGCGAGGGGGTTCGGACAGATACGCAGTATTTT. Translated, it gives CASSYEPYGEGVRTDTQYF.

This chain's CDR3 is CASSKERGAGTEETQYF. CDR3 DNA: TGTGCCAGCAGCAAAGAAAGAGGGGCCGGGACAGAAGAGACCCAGTACTTC. The J gene is TRBJ2-5, the V gene TRBV21-1; TRBD1 is the table's D call and was not checked against the DNA. TRBV21-1 is a listed pseudogene. This CDR3 spans 17 amino acids.

The rearrangement links TRBV7-2 to TRBJ1-4; maybe TRBD1 (5 bases). The CDR3 contains 13 residues. Trimming shortened V by 3 bases and J by 8 bases, and 10 bases separated the two germline ends. Looked up from germline, CDR1 is SGHTA and CDR2 is FQGNSA. The CDR3 is CASSFLGDEKLFF. The CDR3 DNA reads as TGTGCCAGCAGCTTTTTGGGGGACGAAAAACTGTTTTTT.

The gene calls are TRBV20-1 and TRBJ1-1, with unresolved D. CDR1 is DFQATT, CDR2 SNEGSKA, per germline (reference sequence). Deletions cut 1 base from V and 4 bases from J, with 1 base between. This CDR3 has 10 residues. The CDR3 loop reads CSARVTEAFF. The CDR3 coding sequence is TGCAGTGCTAGAGTCACTGAAGCTTTCTTT.